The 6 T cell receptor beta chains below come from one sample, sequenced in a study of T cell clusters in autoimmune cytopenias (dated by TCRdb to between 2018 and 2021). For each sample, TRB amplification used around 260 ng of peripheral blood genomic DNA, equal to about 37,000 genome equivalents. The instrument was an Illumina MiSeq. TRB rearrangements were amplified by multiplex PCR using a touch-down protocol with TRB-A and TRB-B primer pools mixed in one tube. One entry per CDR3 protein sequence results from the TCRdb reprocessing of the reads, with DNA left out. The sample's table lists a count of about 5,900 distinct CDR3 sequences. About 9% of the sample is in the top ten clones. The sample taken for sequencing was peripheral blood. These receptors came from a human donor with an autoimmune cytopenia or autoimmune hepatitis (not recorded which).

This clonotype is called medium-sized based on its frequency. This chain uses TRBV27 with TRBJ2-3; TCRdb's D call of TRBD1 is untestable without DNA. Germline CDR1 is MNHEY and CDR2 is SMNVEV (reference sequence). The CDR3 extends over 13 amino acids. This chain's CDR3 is CASTWTPADTQYF.

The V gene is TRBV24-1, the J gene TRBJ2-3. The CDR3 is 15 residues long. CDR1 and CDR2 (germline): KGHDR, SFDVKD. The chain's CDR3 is CATSDSGSRTDTQYF.

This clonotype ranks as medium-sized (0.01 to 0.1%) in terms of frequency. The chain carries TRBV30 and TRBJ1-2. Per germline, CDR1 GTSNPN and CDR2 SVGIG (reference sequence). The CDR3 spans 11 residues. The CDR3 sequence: CAWSSFYGYTF.

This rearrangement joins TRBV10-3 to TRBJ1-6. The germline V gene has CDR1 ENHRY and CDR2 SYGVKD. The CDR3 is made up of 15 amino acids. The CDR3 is CAISAGGSYNSPLHF.

The chain's CDR3 is CASSGTEDKQFF. The chain carries TRBV12-3 or TRBV12-4 and TRBJ2-1; with no DNA, the TCRdb D assignment of TRBD1 cannot be verified. This CDR3 contains 12 residues.

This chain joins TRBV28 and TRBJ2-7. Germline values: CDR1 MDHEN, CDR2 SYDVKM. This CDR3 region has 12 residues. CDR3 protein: CASTQAHYEQYF.